The sequence of this TCR beta chain was determined in a study of OX40 agonist ivuxolimab in advanced cancers. Overall study results and limits: The study observed clonal expansion of CD4+ and CD8+ blood T cells by week 6 at 0.1 to 3.0 mg/kg.

Only in-frame clones appear in the TCRdb table, and some are missing; sequencing was by immunoSEQ multiplex PCR. The profile shows some 19,000 clones, around 79% of them singletons. This clone was seen once. What it recognizes is unknown. This sequence was found in an adult with an advanced solid tumor such as melanoma, head and neck, liver or kidney cancer. Here the sequenced sample was CD4+ or CD8+ T cells sorted from blood, taken in a trial of the OX40 agonist ivuxolimab.

The chain's CDR3 is CASSWTGTDYTF. In DNA form, the CDR3 reads TGTGCCAGTAGTTGGACAGGGACAGACTACACCTTC. J is TRBJ1-2 and V is TRBV19; the match to TRBD1 covers 8 bases. The germline CDR1 and CDR2 sequences are LNHDA and SQIVND (reference sequence). Trimming took 5 bases from V and 10 from J; bases not matched to a gene: 6. There are 12 residues in the CDR3.